This T cell receptor beta chain was sequenced in a study of T cells after yellow fever vaccination (dated by TCRdb to about 2019). Looking at the study overall: The SMART-Seq v4 Ultra Low Input RNA kit was used to prepare libraries from fractions with low cell numbers. To follow T-cell clones before and after primary and booster YFV17D yellow fever vaccination, bulk TCR alpha and beta repertoires were sequenced over time. Two healthy male donors made up the cohort, one aged 18 to 29 years and the other aged 30 to 40 years. Blood was drawn at multiple timepoints before and after primary and secondary immunization, with bulk PBMC replicates and cell subsets isolated. Paper-wide results and their limitations: The secondary T-cell response was found to be weaker but faster than the primary response, with a peak reached on day 5 rather than on day 15. Most clones expanded after primary vaccination were re-detected after the booster (just under 97% of CD4 and approximately 88% of CD8), suggesting broad memory maintenance. The study included only two donors, which limits how far the findings can be generalized. Computational filtering was required because FACS-sorted repertoires could contain abundant contaminating clonotypes from the bulk population. A small fraction of clonotypes appeared in both the CD4 and CD8 compartments, likely as a result of convergent recombination.

The run used an Illumina NovaSeq 6000. TCR cDNA was synthesized by 5'RACE template switching, through which a universal primer site and unique molecular identifiers were introduced. Priming of cDNA synthesis was performed from both the TCR alpha and TCR beta constant segments. Two PCR steps were used to amplify libraries, with sample barcodes and sequencing adapters being added in the second step. Libraries were sequenced on Illumina HiSeq 2500 (2x100 bp) or NovaSeq (2x150 bp). The authors' analysis ran thus. Reads were demultiplexed and collapsed into UMI consensus sequences with MIGEC, and V(D)J alignment was performed with MiXCR. Vaccine-responding clonotypes were defined with edgeR using replicate PBMC samples, requiring FDR below 0.01 and a log2 fold change above 5 up to day 15. Each bulk clonotype received a CD4 or CD8 identity based on whether the sequenced CD4 or CD8 repertoire contained that clonotype at higher abundance. TCRdb reworked the public reads: Q25 trimming with fastp, MiXCR clone assembly, productive beta chains retained. Each CDR3 protein appears once, grouped with its most common genes and DNA. The V and J calls and clone size come from TCRdb's table, not from the authors' own analysis. The sample data list 250,000 to 350,000 distinct CDR3 sequences, and approximately 4% of these were observed just once. Of the sample, 15% to 20% is held by the ten largest clones.

The sample's treatment or condition label, in plain terms: live attenuated yellow fever vaccine strain. At each blood-draw timepoint, two biological replicates of bulk PBMCs were collected. A standard Ficoll-Paque protocol was used to isolate PBMCs from peripheral blood. TriZol was used to extract RNA from bulk PBMCs, CD4 and CD8 fractions, and dextramer-positive and dextramer-negative fractions. Comment on this clonotype: The antigen it binds to is not known. No much larger clone is present one base from it, and per-base qualities are unavailable.

CDR1 and CDR2 are drawn from the germline V gene (reference sequence): SEHNR, FQNEAQ. Trimming leaves V shorter by 5 bases and J shorter by 2 bases, with the junction holding 10 bases beyond the gene matches. The CDR3 measures 18 amino acids from cysteine to phenylalanine. Only the CDR3 region is kept as DNA, spanning 54 bases read in frame from base 1. The chain links TRBV7-9 with TRBJ2-3; 13 bases in between match TRBD2. The origin of this receptor is a young man who received the YFV17D yellow fever vaccine. The material was PBMCs, obtained 15 days after the yellow fever booster vaccination. The CDR3 region has the sequence CASSKTPGLAGATDTQYF. The DNA reads TGTGCCAGCAGCAAGACTCCCGGACTAGCGGGGGCCACAGATACGCAGTATTTT.